This T cell receptor (beta chain) was recovered during a study of human thymus T cells. The assay was immunoSEQ multiplex PCR, and TCRdb's table has in-frame clones only and misses some. Here the sample spans tens of thousands of clones, 85% to 95% being singletons. The CDR3 runs 15 residues. Losses at the gene ends were 5 bases for V and 3 bases for J; bases not matched to a gene: 6. Germline assignment: CDR1 SNHLY and CDR2 FYNNEI. The source of the thymus tissue was resections taken during corrective heart surgery. This receptor was obtained from a girl under three years old with a congenital heart defect but otherwise immunologically healthy. Sequenced material: thymus tissue. The gene calls are TRBV2 and TRBJ1-5; the match to TRBD1 covers 8 bases. CDR3: CASSFGQGFNQPQHF. CDR3 in DNA: TGTGCCAGCAGTTTTGGACAGGGTTTCAATCAGCCCCAGCATTTT.